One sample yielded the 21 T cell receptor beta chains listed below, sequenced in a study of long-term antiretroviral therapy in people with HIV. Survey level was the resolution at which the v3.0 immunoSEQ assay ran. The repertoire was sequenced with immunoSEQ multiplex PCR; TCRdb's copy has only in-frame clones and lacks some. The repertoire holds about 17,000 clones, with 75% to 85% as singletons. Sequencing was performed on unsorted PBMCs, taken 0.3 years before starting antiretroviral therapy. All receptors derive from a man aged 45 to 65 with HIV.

The CDR3 DNA reads as TGTGCCAGCAGCCCGGACTCATACACTGAAGCTTTCTTT. It specifies CASSPDSYTEAFF. V gene TRBV5-8 combines with J gene TRBJ1-1; D remains unclear. With 4 bases removed from V and 3 bases from J, the gap between germline ends came to 10 bases. The germline V gene has CDR1 SGHTS and CDR2 YDEGEE. This CDR3 spans 13 amino acids.

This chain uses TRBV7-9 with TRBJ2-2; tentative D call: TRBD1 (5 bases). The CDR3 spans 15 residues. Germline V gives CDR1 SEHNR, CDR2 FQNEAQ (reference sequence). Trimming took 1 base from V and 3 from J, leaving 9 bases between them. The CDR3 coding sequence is TGTGCCAGCAGCTTAGTTCAGGGTTACACCGGGGAGCTGTTTTTT. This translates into CASSLVQGYTGELFF.

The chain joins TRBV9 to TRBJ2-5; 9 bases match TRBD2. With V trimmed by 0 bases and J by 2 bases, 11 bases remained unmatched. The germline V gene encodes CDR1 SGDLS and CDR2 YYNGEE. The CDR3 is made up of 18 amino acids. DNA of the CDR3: TGTGCCAGCAGCGTAGGGGTCCCACTAGCGGGCCAACAAGAGACCCAGTACTTC. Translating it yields CASSVGVPLAGQQETQYF.

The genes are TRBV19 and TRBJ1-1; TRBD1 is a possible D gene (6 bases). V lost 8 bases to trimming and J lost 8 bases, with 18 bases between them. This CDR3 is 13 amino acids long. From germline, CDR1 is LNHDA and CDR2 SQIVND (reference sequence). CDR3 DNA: TGTGCCAGTGGACAGCCGATTGGCGACGAAGCTTTCTTT. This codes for CASGQPIGDEAFF.

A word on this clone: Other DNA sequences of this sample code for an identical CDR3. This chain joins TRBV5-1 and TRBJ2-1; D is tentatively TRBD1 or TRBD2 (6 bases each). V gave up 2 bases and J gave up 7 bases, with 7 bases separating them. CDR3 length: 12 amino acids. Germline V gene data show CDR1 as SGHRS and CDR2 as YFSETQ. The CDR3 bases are TGCGCCAGCAGCTTAGGGGGGAATGAGCAGTTCTTC. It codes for CASSLGGNEQFF.

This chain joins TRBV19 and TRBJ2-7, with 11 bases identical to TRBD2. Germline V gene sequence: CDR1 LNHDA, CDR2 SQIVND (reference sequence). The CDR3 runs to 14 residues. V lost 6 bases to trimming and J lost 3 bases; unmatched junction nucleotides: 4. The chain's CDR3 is CASRPTSGDYEQYF. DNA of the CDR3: TGTGCCAGTAGACCGACTAGCGGGGACTACGAGCAGTACTTC.

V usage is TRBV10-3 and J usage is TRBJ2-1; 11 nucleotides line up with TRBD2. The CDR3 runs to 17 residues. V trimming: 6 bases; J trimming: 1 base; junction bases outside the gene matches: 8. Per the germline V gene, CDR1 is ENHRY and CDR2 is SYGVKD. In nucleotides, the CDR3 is TGTGCCATCAGCCATACCGGGACTAGCGGATCCTACAATGAGCAGTTCTTC. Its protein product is CAISHTGTSGSYNEQFF.

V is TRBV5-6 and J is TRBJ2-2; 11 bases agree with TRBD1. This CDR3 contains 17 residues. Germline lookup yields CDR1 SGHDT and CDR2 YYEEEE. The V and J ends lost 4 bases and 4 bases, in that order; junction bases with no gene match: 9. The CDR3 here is CASSPSPGTGGTGELFF. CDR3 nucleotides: TGTGCCAGCAGCCCATCCCCCGGGACAGGGGGCACCGGGGAGCTGTTTTTT.

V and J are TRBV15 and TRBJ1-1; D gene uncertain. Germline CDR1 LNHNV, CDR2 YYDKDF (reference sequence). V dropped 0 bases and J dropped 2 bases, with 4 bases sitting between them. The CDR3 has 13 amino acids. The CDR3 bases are TGTGCCACCAGCAGAGATTTCAACACTGAAGCTTTCTTT. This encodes CATSRDFNTEAFF.

CDR3 protein: CASSPRQGSGANVLTF. In DNA, the CDR3 is TGTGCCAGCAGCCCGAGACAGGGGTCTGGGGCCAACGTCCTGACTTTC. This rearrangement joins TRBV9 to TRBJ2-6; 8 nucleotides match TRBD1. Per germline, CDR1 SGDLS and CDR2 YYNGEE. CDR3 length: 16 residues. With V trimmed by 4 bases and J by 1 base, 4 bases remained unmatched.

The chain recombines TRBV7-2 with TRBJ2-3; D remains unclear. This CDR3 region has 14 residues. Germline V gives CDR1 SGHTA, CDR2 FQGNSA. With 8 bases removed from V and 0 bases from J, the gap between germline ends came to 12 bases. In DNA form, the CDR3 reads TGTGCCAGCTCTTGGGCCCCCAGCACAGATACGCAGTATTTT. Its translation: CASSWAPSTDTQYF.

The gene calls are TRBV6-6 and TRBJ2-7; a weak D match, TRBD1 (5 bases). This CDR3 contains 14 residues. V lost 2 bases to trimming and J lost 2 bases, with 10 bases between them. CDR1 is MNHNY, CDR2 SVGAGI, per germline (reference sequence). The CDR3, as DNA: TGTGCCAGCAGTTACCCCCAGGGAACCTACGAGCAGTACTTC. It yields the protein CASSYPQGTYEQYF.

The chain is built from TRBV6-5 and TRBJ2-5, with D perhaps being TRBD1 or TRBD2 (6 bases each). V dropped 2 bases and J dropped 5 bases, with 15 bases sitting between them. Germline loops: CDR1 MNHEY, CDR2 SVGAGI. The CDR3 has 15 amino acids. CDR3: CASSYQVGGPETQYF. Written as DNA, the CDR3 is TGTGCCAGCAGTTACCAGGTGGGGGGCCCGGAGACCCAGTACTTC.

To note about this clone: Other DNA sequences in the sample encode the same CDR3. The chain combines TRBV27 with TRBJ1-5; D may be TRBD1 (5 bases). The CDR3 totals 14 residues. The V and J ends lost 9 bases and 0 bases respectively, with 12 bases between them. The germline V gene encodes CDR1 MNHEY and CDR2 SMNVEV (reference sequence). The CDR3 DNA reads TGTGCCAGTAGCTGGGGGGATAGCAATCAGCCCCAGCATTTT. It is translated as CASSWGDSNQPQHF.

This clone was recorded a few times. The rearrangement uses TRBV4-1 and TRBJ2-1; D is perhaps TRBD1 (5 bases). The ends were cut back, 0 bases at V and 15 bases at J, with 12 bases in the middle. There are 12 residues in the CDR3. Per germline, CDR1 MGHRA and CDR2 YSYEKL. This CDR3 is CASSQDSKGLFF. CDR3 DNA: TGCGCCAGCAGCCAAGACTCCAAGGGGCTGTTCTTC.

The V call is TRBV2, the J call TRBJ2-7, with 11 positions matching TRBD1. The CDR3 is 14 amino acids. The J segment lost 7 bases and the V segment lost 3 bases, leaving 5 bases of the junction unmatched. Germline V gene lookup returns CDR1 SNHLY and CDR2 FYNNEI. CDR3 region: CASSEGTGGREQYF. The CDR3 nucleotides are TGTGCCAGCAGTGAGGGGACAGGGGGAAGAGAGCAGTACTTC.

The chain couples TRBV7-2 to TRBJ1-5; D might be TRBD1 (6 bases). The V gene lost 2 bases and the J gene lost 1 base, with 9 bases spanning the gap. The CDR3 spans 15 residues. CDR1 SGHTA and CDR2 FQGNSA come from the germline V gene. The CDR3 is CASSLRGGSNQPQHF. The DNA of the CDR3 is TGTGCCAGCAGCTTAAGAGGGGGGAGCAATCAGCCCCAGCATTTT.

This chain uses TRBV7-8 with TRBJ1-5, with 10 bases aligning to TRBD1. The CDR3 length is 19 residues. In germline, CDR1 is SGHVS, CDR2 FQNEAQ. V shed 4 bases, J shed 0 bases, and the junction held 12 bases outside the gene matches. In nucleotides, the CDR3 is TGTGCCAGCAGCTGGGAACCGGGACAGGGGATCCTTAGCAATCAGCCCCAGCATTTT. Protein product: CASSWEPGQGILSNQPQHF.

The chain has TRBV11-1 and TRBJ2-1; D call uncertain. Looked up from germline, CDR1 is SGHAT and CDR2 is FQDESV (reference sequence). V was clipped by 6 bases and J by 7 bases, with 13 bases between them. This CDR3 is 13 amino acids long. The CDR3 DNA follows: TGTGCCAGCAGACCCACCTCCGCAAATGAGCAGTTCTTC. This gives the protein CASRPTSANEQFF.

CDR3 sequence: CASPCGGATNEKLFF. For the CDR3, the DNA is TGTGCCAGCCCATGTGGCGGGGCAACTAATGAAAAACTGTTTTTT. The V call is TRBV27, the J call TRBJ1-4; D gene uncertain. The CDR3 extends over 15 amino acids. V was cut by 8 bases and J by 0 bases, with 13 bases left in between. Germline V CDR1 and CDR2: MNHEY, SMNVEV (reference sequence).

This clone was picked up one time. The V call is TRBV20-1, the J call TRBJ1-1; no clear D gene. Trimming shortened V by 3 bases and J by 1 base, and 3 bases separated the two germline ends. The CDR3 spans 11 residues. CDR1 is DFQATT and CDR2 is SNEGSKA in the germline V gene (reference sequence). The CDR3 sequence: CSARGNTEAFF. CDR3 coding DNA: TGCAGTGCTAGGGGGAACACTGAAGCTTTCTTT.